This passage covers 10 T cell receptor beta chains from one sample sequenced in a study of T cell responses to AZD1222 COVID-19 vaccine. Libraries were prepared by immunoSEQ multiplex PCR; TCRdb keeps only in-frame clonotypes and omits some of them. The table has about 97,000 clones, around 86% seen once. Sample: peripheral blood, taken on day 0 of AZD1222 vaccination. Receptor source: an adult in good health.

A few counts support this clone. This chain uses TRBV7-2 with TRBJ2-7, with a weak D call TRBD2 (6 bases). There are 16 residues in the CDR3. The ends were cut back, 2 bases at V and 3 bases at J, with 17 bases in the middle. Per the germline V gene, CDR1 is SGHTA and CDR2 is FQGNSA. The CDR3 region has the DNA TGTGCCAGCAGCTTACCAAGGGACTCGAACCACTACGAGCAGTACTTC. This codes for CASSLPRDSNHYEQYF.

J is TRBJ2-5 and V is TRBV4-2; TRBD1 matches at 8 bases. There are 15 residues in the CDR3. V gave up 0 bases and J gave up 7 bases; unmatched junction bases: 7. CDR1 and CDR2 (germline): LGHNA, YNFKEQ. CDR3 loop: CASSQEPTGEWTQYF. In DNA form, the CDR3 reads TGTGCCAGCAGCCAAGAACCGACAGGGGAGTGGACCCAGTACTTC.

The V and J genes are TRBV28 and TRBJ1-5; D is unclear. The V end was cut by 6 bases, the J end by 5 bases, with 14 bases between. The V gene's germline CDR1 is MDHEN and CDR2 SYDVKM. CDR3 length: 14 residues. CDR3 coding DNA: TGTGCCAGCAGAAACCCGAAAGGAGATCAGCCCCAGCATTTT. This encodes CASRNPKGDQPQHF.

The V and J genes are TRBV9 and TRBJ2-7; TRBD2 matches 13 bases. This CDR3 comprises 15 residues. Germline V gene sequence: CDR1 SGDLS, CDR2 YYNGEE. Unmatched junction bases numbered 2, after V lost 3 bases and J lost 2 bases. CDR3 DNA: TGTGCCAGCAGCGCTGGGACTAGCGGGGCCTACGAGCAGTACTTC. It is translated as CASSAGTSGAYEQYF.

This chain links TRBV6-2 or TRBV6-3 with TRBJ2-7; TRBD2 is a possible D gene (6 bases). The CDR3 length is 15 residues. V was shortened by 4 bases and J by 0 bases, with 13 bases between the two germline ends. Germline CDR1 MNHEY, CDR2 SVGEGT. The DNA of the CDR3 is TGTGCCAGCAGTTCCTGGGGGGATCCCTCCTACGAGCAGTACTTC. Its translation is CASSSWGDPSYEQYF.

This chain connects TRBV28 to TRBJ2-1; possibly TRBD1 for D (6 bases). This CDR3 is 15 amino acids long. The germline V gene has CDR1 MDHEN and CDR2 SYDVKM. Trimming removed 5 bases at V and 6 bases at J, with 17 bases between. The CDR3 sequence: CASSGDQGLRNEQFF. The CDR3 nucleotides are TGTGCCAGCAGTGGGGACCAGGGGCTCCGCAATGAGCAGTTCTTC.

The chain carries TRBV7-2 and TRBJ2-1; TRBD1 aligns across 9 bases. V dropped 5 bases and J dropped 7; count of bases not matched to a gene: 6. Germline V gene sequence: CDR1 SGHTA, CDR2 FQGNSA. This CDR3 comprises 14 residues. CDR3 protein: CASSLTGQGNEQFF. DNA of the CDR3: TGTGCCAGCAGCCTAACGGGACAGGGAAATGAGCAGTTCTTC.

The rearrangement joins TRBV12-3 or TRBV12-4 to TRBJ1-1; a weak D match, TRBD1 (6 bases). Trimming removed 3 bases from V and 5 bases from J, with 10 bases in between. The CDR3 totals 13 residues. The CDR3 DNA sequence: TGTGCCAGCAGTTTTCAGGGGAGGACTGAAGCTTTCTTT. Protein sequence: CASSFQGRTEAFF.

This clone came up once. This chain connects TRBV6-1 to TRBJ1-2; D ambiguous. In germline, CDR1 is MNHNS, CDR2 SASEGT. The CDR3 is made up of 15 amino acids. Trimming cost V 2 bases and J 0 bases, with 10 bases left between them. CDR3: CASSELYDPNYGYTF. The CDR3 nucleotides read TGTGCCAGCAGTGAACTCTACGATCCTAACTATGGCTACACCTTC.

The chain links TRBV28 to TRBJ2-1; 8 bases are a match to TRBD1. The CDR3 has 14 residues. V gave up 5 bases and J gave up 8 bases; unmatched junction bases: 8. Germline V CDR1 and CDR2: MDHEN, SYDVKM. CDR3 amino acids: CASSTRTGRYEQFF. The CDR3 DNA is TGTGCCAGCAGTACCCGGACAGGGCGGTATGAGCAGTTCTTC.